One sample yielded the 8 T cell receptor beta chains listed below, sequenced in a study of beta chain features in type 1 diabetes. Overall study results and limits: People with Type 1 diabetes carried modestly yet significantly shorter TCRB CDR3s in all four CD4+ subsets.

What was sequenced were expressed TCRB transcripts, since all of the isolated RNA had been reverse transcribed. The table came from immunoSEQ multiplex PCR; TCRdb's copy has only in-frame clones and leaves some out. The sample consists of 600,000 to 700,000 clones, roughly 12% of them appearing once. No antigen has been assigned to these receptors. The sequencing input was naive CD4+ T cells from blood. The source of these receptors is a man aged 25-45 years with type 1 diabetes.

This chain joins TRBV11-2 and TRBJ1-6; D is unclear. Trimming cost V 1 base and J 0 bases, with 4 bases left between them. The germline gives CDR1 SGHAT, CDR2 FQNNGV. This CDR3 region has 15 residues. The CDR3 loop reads CASSLVGSYNSPLHF. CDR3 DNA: TGTGCCAGCAGCTTAGTGGGCTCCTATAATTCACCCCTCCACTTT.

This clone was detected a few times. The CDR3 here is CASSRNSVDSLMGETQYF. CDR3 DNA: TGTGCCAGCAGCCGCAACTCCGTGGACAGCTTAATGGGGGAGACCCAGTACTTC. The chain is built from TRBV14 and TRBJ2-5, with a tentative D call TRBD1 (6 bases). Looked up from germline, CDR1 is SGHDN and CDR2 is FVKESK. V lost 4 bases and J lost 5, with 26 bases in between. This CDR3 comprises 18 residues.

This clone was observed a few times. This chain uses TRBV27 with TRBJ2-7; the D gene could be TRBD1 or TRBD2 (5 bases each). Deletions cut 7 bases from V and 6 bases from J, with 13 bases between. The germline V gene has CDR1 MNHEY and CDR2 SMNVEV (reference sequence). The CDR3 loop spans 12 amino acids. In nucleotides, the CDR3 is TGTGCCAGCAAATCGTGGGGGTCCGAGCAGTACTTC. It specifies CASKSWGSEQYF.

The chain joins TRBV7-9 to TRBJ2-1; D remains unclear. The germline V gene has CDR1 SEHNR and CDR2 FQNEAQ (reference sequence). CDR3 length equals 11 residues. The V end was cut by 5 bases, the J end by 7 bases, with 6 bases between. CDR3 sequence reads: CASSQTNEQFF. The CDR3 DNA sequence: TGTGCCAGCAGCCAGACTAATGAGCAGTTCTTC.

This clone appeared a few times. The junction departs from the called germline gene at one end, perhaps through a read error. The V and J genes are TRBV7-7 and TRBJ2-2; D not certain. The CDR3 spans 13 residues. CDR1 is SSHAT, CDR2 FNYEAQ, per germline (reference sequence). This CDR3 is CASSTTDIGELFF. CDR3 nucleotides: TGTGCTAGCAGCACAACAGATATCGGGGAGCTGTTTTTT.

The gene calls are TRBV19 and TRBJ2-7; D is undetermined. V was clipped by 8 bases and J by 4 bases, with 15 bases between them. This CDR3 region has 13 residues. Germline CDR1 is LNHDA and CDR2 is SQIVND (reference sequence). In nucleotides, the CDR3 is TGTGCCAGTTCGGACGTTCAGAGGTACGAGCAGTACTTC. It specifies CASSDVQRYEQYF.

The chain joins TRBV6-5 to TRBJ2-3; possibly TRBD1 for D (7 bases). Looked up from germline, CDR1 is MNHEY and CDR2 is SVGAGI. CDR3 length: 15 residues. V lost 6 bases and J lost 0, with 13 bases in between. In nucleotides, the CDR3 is TGTGCCAGCAGAGCCAGGGGGGACAGCACAGATACGCAGTATTTT. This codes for CASRARGDSTDTQYF.

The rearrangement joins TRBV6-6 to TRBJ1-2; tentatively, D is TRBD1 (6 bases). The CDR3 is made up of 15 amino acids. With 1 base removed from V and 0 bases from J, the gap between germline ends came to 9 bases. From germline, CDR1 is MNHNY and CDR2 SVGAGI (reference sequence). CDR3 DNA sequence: TGTGCCAGCAGTTACTTTTCAGGGGCTAACTATGGCTACACCTTC. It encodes CASSYFSGANYGYTF.